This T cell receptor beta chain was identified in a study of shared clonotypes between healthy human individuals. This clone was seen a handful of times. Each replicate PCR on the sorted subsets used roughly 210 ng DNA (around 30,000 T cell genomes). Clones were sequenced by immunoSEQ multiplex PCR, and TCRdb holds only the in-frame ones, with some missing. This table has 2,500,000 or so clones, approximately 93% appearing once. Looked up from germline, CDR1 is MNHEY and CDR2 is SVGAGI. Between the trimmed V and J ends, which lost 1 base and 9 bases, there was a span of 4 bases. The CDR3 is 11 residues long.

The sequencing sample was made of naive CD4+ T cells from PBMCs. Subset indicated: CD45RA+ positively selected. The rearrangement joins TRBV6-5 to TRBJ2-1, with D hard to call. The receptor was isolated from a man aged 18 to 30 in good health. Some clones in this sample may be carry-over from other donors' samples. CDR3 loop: CASSYFGEQFF. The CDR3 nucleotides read TGTGCCAGCAGTTACTTTGGTGAGCAGTTCTTC.